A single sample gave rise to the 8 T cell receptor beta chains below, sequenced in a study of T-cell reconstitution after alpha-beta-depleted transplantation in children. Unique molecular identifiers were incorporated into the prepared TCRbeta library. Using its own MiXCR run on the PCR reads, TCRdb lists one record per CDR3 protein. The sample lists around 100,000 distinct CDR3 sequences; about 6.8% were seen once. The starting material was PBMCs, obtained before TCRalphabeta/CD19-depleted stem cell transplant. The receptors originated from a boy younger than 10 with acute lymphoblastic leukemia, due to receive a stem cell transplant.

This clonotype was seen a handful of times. The DNA of the CDR3 is TGCGCCAGCAGCCAAAACAGAGATTCTAACTATGGCTACACCTTC. It codes for CASSQNRDSNYGYTF. The chain joins TRBV4-1 to TRBJ1-2; D is undetermined. In germline, CDR1 is MGHRA, CDR2 YSYEKL. Trimming left V 2 bases short and J 0 bases short, with 10 bases between. The CDR3 runs to 15 residues.

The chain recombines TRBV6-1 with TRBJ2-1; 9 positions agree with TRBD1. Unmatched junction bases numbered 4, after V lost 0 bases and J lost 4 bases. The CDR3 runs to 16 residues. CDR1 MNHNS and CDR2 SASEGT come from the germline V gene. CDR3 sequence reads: CASSEAGTGLYNEQFF. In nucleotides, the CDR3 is TGTGCCAGCAGTGAAGCGGGGACAGGGTTATACAATGAGCAGTTCTTC.

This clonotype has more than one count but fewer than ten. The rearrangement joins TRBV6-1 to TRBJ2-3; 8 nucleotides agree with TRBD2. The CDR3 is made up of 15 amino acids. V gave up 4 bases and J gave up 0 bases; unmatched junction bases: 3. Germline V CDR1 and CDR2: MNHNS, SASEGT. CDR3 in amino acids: CASSVLAGSTDTQYF. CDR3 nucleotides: TGTGCCAGCAGTGTGCTAGCGGGTAGCACAGATACGCAGTATTTT.

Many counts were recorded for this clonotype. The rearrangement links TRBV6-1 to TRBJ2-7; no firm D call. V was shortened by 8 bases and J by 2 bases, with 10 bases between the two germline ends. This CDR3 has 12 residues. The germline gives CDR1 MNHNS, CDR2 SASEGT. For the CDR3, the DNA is TGTGCCAGCGTTGGCCCTACCTACGAGCAGTACTTC. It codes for CASVGPTYEQYF.

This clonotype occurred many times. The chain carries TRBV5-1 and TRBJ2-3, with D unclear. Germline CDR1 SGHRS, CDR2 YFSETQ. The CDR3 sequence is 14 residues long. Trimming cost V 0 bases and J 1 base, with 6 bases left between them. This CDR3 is CASSLDAGTDTQYF. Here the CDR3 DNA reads TGCGCCAGCAGCTTGGATGCAGGCACAGATACGCAGTATTTT.

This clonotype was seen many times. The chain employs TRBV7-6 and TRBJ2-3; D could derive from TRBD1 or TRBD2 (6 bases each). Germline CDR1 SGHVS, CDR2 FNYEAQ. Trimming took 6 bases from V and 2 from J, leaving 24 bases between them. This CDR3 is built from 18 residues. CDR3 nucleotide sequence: TGTGCCAGCAGTCTCACTCAAGAGGAGGGGGAGTACACAGATACGCAGTATTTT. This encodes CASSLTQEEGEYTDTQYF.

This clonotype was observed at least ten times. The DNA of the CDR3 is TGTGCCAGCAGCATCGACGACGGCACCTACGAGCAGTACTTC. Protein: CASSIDDGTYEQYF. This sequence joins TRBV6-2 or TRBV6-3 and TRBJ2-7; D is ambiguous. Trimming removed 6 bases at V and 2 bases at J, with 14 bases between. CDR3 length: 14 residues. Germline V gives CDR1 MNHEY, CDR2 SVGEGT.

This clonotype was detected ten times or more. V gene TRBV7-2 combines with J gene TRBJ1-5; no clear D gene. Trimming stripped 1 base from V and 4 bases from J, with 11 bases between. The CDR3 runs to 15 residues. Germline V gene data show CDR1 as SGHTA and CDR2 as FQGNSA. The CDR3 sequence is CASSLENGRNQPQHF. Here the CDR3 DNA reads TGTGCCAGCAGCTTAGAGAACGGGAGAAATCAGCCCCAGCATTTT.